A selection of T cell receptor beta chains follows, all from one sample in a study of blood T cell repertoires in COVID-19. Sequencing used immunoSEQ multiplex PCR; TCRdb keeps in-frame clones, though not all of them. The sample has about 50,000 clones, about 86% seen once. Sequencing was carried out using peripheral blood. These receptor sequences come from a woman aged 80 or over with acute or convalescent COVID-19. Both conserved end residues are part of each CDR3. D genes are given only for firm matches. Rows give clone size only sometimes, using once, few, many, or a class for an expanded clone.

once,TRBV4-1,TRBD1,TRBJ1-2,TGCGCCAGCAGTCAATATTCAGGACAGGCGGCTAACTATGGCTACACCTTC,CASSQYSGQAANYGYTF
NA,TRBV15,TRBD1,TRBJ1-5,TGTGCCACCAGCTCTTACGGGACAGAATATAGCAATCAGCCCCAGCATTTT,CATSSYGTEYSNQPQHF
once,TRBV3-1/TRBV3-2,NA,TRBJ2-4,TGTGCCAGCAGCCAAGACGCCAGGGGAAACATTCAGTACTTC,CASSQDARGNIQYF
NA,TRBV13,TRBD1,TRBJ1-3,TGTGCCAGCAGCAACATCAATTACAGGGGAACTGGAAACACCATATATTTT,CASSNINYRGTGNTIYF
once,TRBV10-1,NA,TRBJ1-2,TGCGCCAGCAGTGAGTCGTCCGGGAATGACTATGGCTACACCTTC,CASSESSGNDYGYTF
NA,TRBV30,TRBD2,TRBJ2-5,TGTGCCTGGGGCCTAGCGGGGGTAGGAGAGACCCAGTACTTC,CAWGLAGVGETQYF
NA,TRBV5-4,NA,TRBJ1-1,TGTGCCAGCAGCCCCGACAGAAGCACTGAAGCTTTCTTT,CASSPDRSTEAFF
NA,TRBV3-1/TRBV3-2,TRBD1,TRBJ1-1,TGTGCCAGCAGCCAATTTGACAGGGGAGCTTTGAACACTGAAGCTTTCTTT,CASSQFDRGALNTEAFF
NA,TRBV12-3/TRBV12-4,TRBD2,TRBJ2-7,TGTGCCAGCAGGGGGAGGGCCTACGAGCAGTACTTC,CASRGRAYEQYF
NA,TRBV5-4,TRBD1,TRBJ1-6,TGTGCCAGCAGCCAGACAGGGAACAATTCACCCCTCCACTTT,CASSQTGNNSPLHF
once,TRBV6-5,TRBD1,TRBJ2-7,TGTGCCAGCAGTTACTCGTGGGACAGGGGTTACGAGCAGTACTTC,CASSYSWDRGYEQYF
NA,TRBV11-2,TRBD2,TRBJ2-5,TGTGCCAGCAGCCCCCTACGGAGCGGGGTAGAGACCCAGTACTTC,CASSPLRSGVETQYF
NA,TRBV7-3,NA,TRBJ2-7,TGTGCCAGCAGCTTAGGGCAGGGATCCCACGAGCAGTACTTC,CASSLGQGSHEQYF
NA,TRBV7-3,TRBD1,TRBJ2-1,TGTGCCAGCAGCATAGACAGGGGGTTGTTTGATGAGCAGTTCTTC,CASSIDRGLFDEQFF